These 18 T cell receptor beta chains were sequenced from one sample in a study of T-cell reconstitution after alpha-beta-depleted transplantation in children. Using unique molecular identifiers, the investigators prepared the TCRbeta library. TCRdb independently ran MiXCR on the PCR reads; one entry per CDR3 protein. The sample carries 250,000 to 300,000 distinct CDR3 sequences, more than 9% recorded once. The input for sequencing was PBMCs from the stem cell graft donor, taken from the stem cell graft. Every receptor here comes from a human donor who donated a stem cell graft to a child with SCID.

This clonotype was counted a few times. For the CDR3, the DNA is TGTGCCAGCAGCTACCGACTAGCGGAGCCCACAGATACGCAGTATTTT. Encoded protein: CASSYRLAEPTDTQYF. This sequence joins TRBV7-8 and TRBJ2-3, with 9 bases matching TRBD2. The germline V gene has CDR1 SGHVS and CDR2 FQNEAQ. With V trimmed by 4 bases and J by 2 bases, 7 bases remained unmatched. This CDR3 spans 16 amino acids.

This clonotype was detected ten times or more. This chain connects TRBV5-1 to TRBJ2-1, with 10 nucleotides matching TRBD2. J lost 5 bases, V lost 4 bases, and 9 bases had no gene match. CDR1 is SGHRS and CDR2 is YFSETQ in the germline V gene. CDR3 length: 16 residues. For the CDR3, the DNA is TGCGCCAGCAGCCCCATCGCTAGCGGGGGCAACAATGAGCAGTTCTTC. Protein product: CASSPIASGGNNEQFF.

The J gene is TRBJ2-5, the V gene TRBV5-1; D is undetermined. V gave up 5 bases and J gave up 5 bases, with 7 bases separating them. This CDR3 comprises 11 residues. CDR1 is SGHRS, CDR2 YFSETQ, per germline. The CDR3: CASRPTETQYF. The CDR3 DNA sequence: TGCGCCAGCAGGCCAACGGAGACCCAGTACTTC.

This clonotype was seen ten or more times. This rearrangement joins TRBV29-1 to TRBJ1-1; 9 positions match TRBD1. V was clipped by 7 bases and J by 4 bases; unmatched bases: 4. Germline CDR1 and CDR2: SQVTM and ANQGSEA. The CDR3 runs 12 residues. In DNA form, the CDR3 reads TGCAGCGCGGACAGGGGAGGCACTGAAGCTTTCTTT. Translation: CSADRGGTEAFF.

In its sample, this clonotype was seen a few times. The chain employs TRBV13 and TRBJ2-7, with 10 nucleotides matching TRBD1. V was clipped by 6 bases and J by 3 bases; unmatched bases: 5. The CDR3 runs 14 residues. Germline V CDR1 and CDR2: PRHDT, FYEKMQ (reference sequence). The CDR3 DNA follows: TGTGCCAGCAGTCAGGGGGACAGGGGCTACGAGCAGTACTTC. This sequence encodes CASSQGDRGYEQYF.

This clonotype has a handful of counts. The chain joins TRBV12-3 or TRBV12-4 to TRBJ1-2; 7 positions match TRBD1. This CDR3 is 15 amino acids long. With 3 bases clipped from V and 7 bases from J, the junction kept 11 bases outside the gene matches. The chain's CDR3 is CASSFLVRGQGGYTF. Here the CDR3 DNA reads TGTGCCAGCAGTTTTCTCGTGAGGGGGCAGGGTGGCTACACCTTC.

The chain uses TRBV20-1 and TRBJ2-5; D not certain. The CDR3 runs 13 residues. The V and J ends lost 6 bases and 5 bases respectively, with 16 bases between them. In germline, CDR1 is DFQATT, CDR2 SNEGSKA (reference sequence). In nucleotides, the CDR3 is TGCAGTGCGCCAGCCCAGCGACCCGAGACCCAGTACTTC. Its protein is CSAPAQRPETQYF.

A few counts support this clonotype. This sequence joins TRBV2 and TRBJ1-2; D is possibly TRBD1 (5 bases). Germline V CDR1 and CDR2: SNHLY, FYNNEI. Trimming pared 6 bases from V and 2 bases from J, leaving 13 bases between. This CDR3 is 14 amino acids long. CDR3 residues: CASRRLQGNYGYTF. In nucleotides, the CDR3 is TGTGCCAGCAGGCGCCTCCAGGGAAACTATGGCTACACCTTC. The full variable domain, with the rest looked up from reference TRBV2 and TRBJ1-2, is EPEVTQTPSHQVTQMGQEVILRCVPISNHLYFYWYRQILGQKVEFLVSFYNNEISEKSEIFDDQFSVERPDGSNFTLKIRSTKLEDSAMYFCASRRLQGNYGYTFGSGTRLTVV.

This clonotype has ten or more counts. This chain links TRBV12-5 with TRBJ1-1; tentatively, D is TRBD1 (6 bases). The V gene lost 4 bases and the J gene lost 5 bases, with 23 bases spanning the gap. CDR1 is LGHNT, CDR2 FRNRAP, per germline. This CDR3 region has 17 residues. CDR3 sequence: CASGSVPGGASATEAFF. DNA of the CDR3: TGTGCTAGTGGTTCAGTCCCCGGGGGGGCCTCTGCGACTGAAGCTTTCTTT.

The rearrangement uses TRBV9 and TRBJ1-1; TRBD1 aligns across 9 bases. Trimming removed 4 bases from V and 2 bases from J; junction bases left unmatched: 9. The CDR3 is 16 residues long. CDR1 is SGDLS and CDR2 is YYNGEE in the germline V gene. CDR3 protein: CASSPWRQGDNTEAFF. CDR3 DNA sequence: TGTGCCAGCAGCCCCTGGCGACAGGGGGATAACACTGAAGCTTTCTTT.

This clonotype was observed a few times. V usage is TRBV20-1 and J usage is TRBJ2-3, with a weak D call TRBD2 (5 bases). In germline, CDR1 is DFQATT, CDR2 SNEGSKA (reference sequence). The V end was cut by 2 bases, the J end by 3 bases, with 12 bases between. This CDR3 has 14 amino acids. The CDR3 loop reads CSARQLVSTDTQYF. Here the CDR3 DNA reads TGCAGTGCTAGACAACTAGTTTCGACAGATACGCAGTATTTT.

As to this clonotype: Relative to the germline gene, one junction end is altered; a read error may explain this. This sequence joins TRBV18 and TRBJ2-5; no definite D call. The CDR3 extends over 13 amino acids. Germline loops: CDR1 KGHSH, CDR2 LQKENI. CDR3 protein: CASSPEGLKTKYF. The CDR3 nucleotides read TGTGCCAGCTCACCAGAAGGGTTGAAGACCAAGTACTTC.

This clonotype was counted at least ten times. This chain links TRBV20-1 with TRBJ2-1; D remains unclear. This CDR3 has 10 residues. Germline assignment: CDR1 DFQATT and CDR2 SNEGSKA (reference sequence). V shed 0 bases and J shed 7 bases, with 1 base lying between them. The CDR3 reads CSARDNEQFF. The CDR3 DNA follows: TGCAGTGCTAGAGATAATGAGCAGTTCTTC.

The chain has TRBV12-3 or TRBV12-4 and TRBJ2-5; TRBD1 agrees at 9 bases. This CDR3 has 17 amino acids. J was trimmed by 0 bases and V by 7 bases; bases with no gene match: 12. The CDR3 region has the DNA TGTGCCAGCACCTCAGGGGGGGACAGGGTAGACCAAGAGACCCAGTACTTC. Its protein is CASTSGGDRVDQETQYF.

This clonotype was seen at least ten times. Sequence at one end of the junction differs from germline and may be a read error. The rearrangement links TRBV5-1 to TRBJ1-1, with D possibly being TRBD1 (5 bases). The CDR3 length is 13 residues. Germline CDR1 is SGHRS and CDR2 is YFSETQ. CDR3 protein: CASSEGLNTEAFF. CDR3 in DNA: TGTGCCAGCAGTGAGGGGTTGAACACTGAAGCTTTCTTT.

About this clonotype: An end of the junction differs from the germline gene, which may be a read error. The rearrangement uses TRBV20-1 and TRBJ2-3; TRBD1 aligns across 9 bases. Germline loops: CDR1 DFQATT, CDR2 SNEGSKA (reference sequence). CDR3 length: 16 residues. CDR3: CCAGTTDRGLADTQYF. DNA of the CDR3: TGCTGTGCTGGTACCACGGACAGGGGTCTCGCAGATACGCAGTATTTT.

This clonotype was counted between two and nine times. This chain uses TRBV12-3 or TRBV12-4 with TRBJ2-5; D possibly corresponds to TRBD2 (6 bases). The CDR3 consists of 12 residues. Trimming cost V 8 bases and J 3 bases, with 10 bases left between them. CDR3 bases: TGTGCCAGCCGGACTACAAAAGAGACCCAGTACTTC. It translates to CASRTTKETQYF.

This clonotype was seen ten or more times. The chain uses TRBV20-1 and TRBJ2-5; the D is unclear. Trimming took 2 bases from V and 3 from J, leaving 10 bases between them. Germline loops: CDR1 DFQATT, CDR2 SNEGSKA (reference sequence). This CDR3 region has 13 residues. CDR3 in amino acids: CSARRELKETQYF. CDR3 DNA sequence: TGCAGTGCTAGAAGAGAACTCAAAGAGACCCAGTACTTC.